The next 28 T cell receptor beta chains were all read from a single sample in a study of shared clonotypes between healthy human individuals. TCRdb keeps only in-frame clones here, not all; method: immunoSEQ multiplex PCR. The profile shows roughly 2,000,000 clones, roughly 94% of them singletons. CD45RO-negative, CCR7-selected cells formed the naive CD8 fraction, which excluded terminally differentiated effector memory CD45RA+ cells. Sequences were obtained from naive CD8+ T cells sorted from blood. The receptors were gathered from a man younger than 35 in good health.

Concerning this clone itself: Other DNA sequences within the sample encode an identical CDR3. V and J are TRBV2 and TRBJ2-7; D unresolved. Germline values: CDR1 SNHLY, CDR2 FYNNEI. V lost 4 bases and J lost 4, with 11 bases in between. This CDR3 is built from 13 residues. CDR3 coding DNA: TGTGCCAGCAGTGGCACGGTTAGTTACGAGCAGTACTTC. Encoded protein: CASSGTVSYEQYF.

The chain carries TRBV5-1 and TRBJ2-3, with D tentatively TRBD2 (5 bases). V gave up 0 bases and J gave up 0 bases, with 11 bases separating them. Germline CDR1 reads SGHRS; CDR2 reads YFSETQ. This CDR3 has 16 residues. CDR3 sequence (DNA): TGCGCCAGCAGCTTGGAGGCTAGCTATAGCACAGATACGCAGTATTTT. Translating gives CASSLEASYSTDTQYF.

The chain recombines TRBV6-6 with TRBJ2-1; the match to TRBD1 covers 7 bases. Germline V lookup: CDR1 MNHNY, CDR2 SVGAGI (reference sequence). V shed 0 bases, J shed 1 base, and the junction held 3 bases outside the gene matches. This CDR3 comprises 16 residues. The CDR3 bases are TGTGCCAGCAGTTACTCCTTGGACAGGTCCTACAATGAGCAGTTCTTC. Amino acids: CASSYSLDRSYNEQFF.

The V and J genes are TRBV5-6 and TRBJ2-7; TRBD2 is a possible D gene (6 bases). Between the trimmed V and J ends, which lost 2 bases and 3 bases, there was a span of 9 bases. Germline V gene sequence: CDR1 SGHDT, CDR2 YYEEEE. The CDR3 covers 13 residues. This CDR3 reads CASSFGRFYEQYF. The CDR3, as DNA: TGTGCCAGCAGCTTCGGGAGATTCTACGAGCAGTACTTC.

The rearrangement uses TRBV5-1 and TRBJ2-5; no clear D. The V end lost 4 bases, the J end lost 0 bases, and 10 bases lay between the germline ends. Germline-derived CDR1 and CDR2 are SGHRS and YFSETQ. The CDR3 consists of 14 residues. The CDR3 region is CASSNLGYQETQYF. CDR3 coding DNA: TGCGCCAGCAGCAATTTGGGGTACCAAGAGACCCAGTACTTC.

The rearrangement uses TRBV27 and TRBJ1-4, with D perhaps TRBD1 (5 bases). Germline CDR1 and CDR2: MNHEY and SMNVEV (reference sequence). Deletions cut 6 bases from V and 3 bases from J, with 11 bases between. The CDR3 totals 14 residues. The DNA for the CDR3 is TGTGCCAGCAGACCAGGGATCGCTAATGAAAAACTGTTTTTT. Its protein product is CASRPGIANEKLFF.

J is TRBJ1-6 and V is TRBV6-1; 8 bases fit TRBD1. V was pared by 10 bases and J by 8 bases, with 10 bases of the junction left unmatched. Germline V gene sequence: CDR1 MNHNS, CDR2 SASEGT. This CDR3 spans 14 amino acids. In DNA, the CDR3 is TGTGCCACCCTATCTGGACAGGGATATTCACCCCTCCACTTT. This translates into CATLSGQGYSPLHF.

CDR3 sequence: CAVGATEAFF. The CDR3 DNA reads as TGTGCCGTGGGGGCGACTGAAGCTTTCTTT. This sequence joins TRBV19 and TRBJ1-1; TRBD1 might be the D (6 bases). The CDR3 runs 10 residues. Germline CDR1 reads LNHDA; CDR2 reads SQIVND (reference sequence). V lost 11 bases to trimming and J lost 5 bases, with 9 bases between them.

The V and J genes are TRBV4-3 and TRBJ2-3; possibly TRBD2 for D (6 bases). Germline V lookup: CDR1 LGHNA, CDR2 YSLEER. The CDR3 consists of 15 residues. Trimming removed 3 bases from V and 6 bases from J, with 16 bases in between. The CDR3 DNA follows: TGCGCCAGCAGCCATACCGAGACTAGGGTGGATACGCAGTATTTT. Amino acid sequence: CASSHTETRVDTQYF.

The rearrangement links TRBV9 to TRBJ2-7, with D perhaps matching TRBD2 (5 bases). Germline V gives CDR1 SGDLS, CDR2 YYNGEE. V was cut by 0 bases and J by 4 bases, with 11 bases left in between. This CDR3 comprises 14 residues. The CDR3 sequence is CASSVDGENYEQYF. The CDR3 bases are TGTGCCAGCAGCGTAGACGGGGAAAATTACGAGCAGTACTTC.

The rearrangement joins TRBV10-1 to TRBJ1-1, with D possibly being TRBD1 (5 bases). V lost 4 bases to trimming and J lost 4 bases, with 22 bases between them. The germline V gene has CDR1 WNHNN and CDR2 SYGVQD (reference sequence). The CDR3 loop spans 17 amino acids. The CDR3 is CASSGSRGSGASTEAFF. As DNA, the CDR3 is TGCGCCAGCAGTGGGTCCCGGGGGAGTGGGGCGAGCACTGAAGCTTTCTTT.

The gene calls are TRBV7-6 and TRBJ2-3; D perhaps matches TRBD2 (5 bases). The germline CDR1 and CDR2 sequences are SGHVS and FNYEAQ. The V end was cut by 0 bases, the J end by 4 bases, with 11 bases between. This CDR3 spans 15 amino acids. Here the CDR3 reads CASSLAPFGADTQYF. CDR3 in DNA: TGTGCCAGCAGCTTAGCCCCCTTCGGGGCAGATACGCAGTATTTT.

Here the CDR3 reads CASSFSQGRTGELFF. DNA for the CDR3: TGTGCCAGCAGCTTTTCACAGGGCCGCACCGGGGAGCTGTTTTTT. J is TRBJ2-2 and V is TRBV5-4, with D perhaps matching TRBD1 (6 bases). This CDR3 is built from 15 residues. V lost 2 bases and J 4 bases, leaving 12 bases between the germline ends. Germline CDR1 is SGHNT and CDR2 is YYREEE (reference sequence).

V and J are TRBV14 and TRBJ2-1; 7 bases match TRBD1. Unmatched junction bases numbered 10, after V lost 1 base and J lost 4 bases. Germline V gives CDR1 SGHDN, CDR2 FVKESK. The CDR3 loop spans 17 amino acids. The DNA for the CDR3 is TGTGCCAGCAGCCAAGTAATAGGGGGCGAAGATTACAATGAGCAGTTCTTC. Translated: CASSQVIGGEDYNEQFF.

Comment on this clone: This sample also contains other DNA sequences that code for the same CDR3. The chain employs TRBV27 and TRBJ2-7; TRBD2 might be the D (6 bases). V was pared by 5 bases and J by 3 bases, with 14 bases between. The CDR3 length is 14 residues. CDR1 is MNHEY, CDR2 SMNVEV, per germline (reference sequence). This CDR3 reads CASSLTGTHYEQYF. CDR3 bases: TGTGCCAGCAGTCTCACCGGGACTCACTACGAGCAGTACTTC.

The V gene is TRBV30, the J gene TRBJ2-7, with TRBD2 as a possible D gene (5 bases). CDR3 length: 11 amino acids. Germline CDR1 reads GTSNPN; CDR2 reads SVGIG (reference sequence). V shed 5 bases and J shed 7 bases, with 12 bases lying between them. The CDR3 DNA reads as TGTGCCTGGGCTCTGACGGGGGAGCAGTACTTC. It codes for CAWALTGEQYF.

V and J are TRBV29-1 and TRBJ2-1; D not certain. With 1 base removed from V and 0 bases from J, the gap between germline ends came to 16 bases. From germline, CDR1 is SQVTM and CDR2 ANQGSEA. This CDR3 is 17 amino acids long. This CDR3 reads CSVEGVQTPSSYNEQFF. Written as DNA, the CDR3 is TGCAGCGTTGAAGGGGTCCAAACACCGAGCTCCTACAATGAGCAGTTCTTC.

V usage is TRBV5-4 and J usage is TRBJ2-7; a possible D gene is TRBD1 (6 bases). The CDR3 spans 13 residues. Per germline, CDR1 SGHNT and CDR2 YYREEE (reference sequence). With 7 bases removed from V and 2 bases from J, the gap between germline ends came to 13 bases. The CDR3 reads CASRTQGTYEQYF. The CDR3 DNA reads TGTGCCAGCCGTACCCAGGGGACCTACGAGCAGTACTTC.

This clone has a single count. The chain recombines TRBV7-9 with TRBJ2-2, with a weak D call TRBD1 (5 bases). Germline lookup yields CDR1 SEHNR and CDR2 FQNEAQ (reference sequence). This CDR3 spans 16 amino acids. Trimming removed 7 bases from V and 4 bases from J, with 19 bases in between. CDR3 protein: CASTQNKGRGTGELFF. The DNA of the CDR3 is TGTGCCAGCACCCAAAATAAAGGAAGGGGCACCGGGGAGCTGTTTTTT.

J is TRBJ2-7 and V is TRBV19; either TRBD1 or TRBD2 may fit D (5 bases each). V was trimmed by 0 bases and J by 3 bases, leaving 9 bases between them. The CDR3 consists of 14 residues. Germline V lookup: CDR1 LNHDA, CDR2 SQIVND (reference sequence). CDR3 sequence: CASSIEGPGYEQYF. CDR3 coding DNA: TGTGCCAGTAGTATAGAGGGACCAGGCTACGAGCAGTACTTC.

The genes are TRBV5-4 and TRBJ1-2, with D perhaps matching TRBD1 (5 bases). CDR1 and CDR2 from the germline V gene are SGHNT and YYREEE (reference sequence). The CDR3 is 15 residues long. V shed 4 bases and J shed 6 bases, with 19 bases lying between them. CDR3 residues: CASSLFVDILHGYTF. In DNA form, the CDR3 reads TGTGCCAGCAGCCTATTCGTGGACATTCTCCATGGCTACACCTTC. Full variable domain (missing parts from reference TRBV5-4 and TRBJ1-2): ETGVTQSPTHLIKTRGQQVTLRCSSQSGHNTVSWYQQALGQGPQFIFQYYREEENGRGNFPPRFSGLQFPNYSSELNVNALELDDSALYLCASSLFVDILHGYTFGSGTRLTVV.

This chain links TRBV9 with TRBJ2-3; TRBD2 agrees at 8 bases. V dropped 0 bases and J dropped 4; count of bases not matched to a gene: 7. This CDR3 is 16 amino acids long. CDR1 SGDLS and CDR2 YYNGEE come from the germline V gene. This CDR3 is CASSVGEREFADTQYF. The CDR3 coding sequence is TGTGCCAGCAGCGTAGGGGAGCGGGAGTTCGCAGATACGCAGTATTTT.

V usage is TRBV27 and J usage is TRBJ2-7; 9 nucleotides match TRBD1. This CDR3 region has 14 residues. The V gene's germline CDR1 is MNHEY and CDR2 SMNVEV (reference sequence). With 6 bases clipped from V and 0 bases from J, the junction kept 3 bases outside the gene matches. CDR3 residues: CASRPGQGSYEQYF. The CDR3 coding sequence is TGTGCCAGCAGACCGGGACAGGGCTCCTACGAGCAGTACTTC.

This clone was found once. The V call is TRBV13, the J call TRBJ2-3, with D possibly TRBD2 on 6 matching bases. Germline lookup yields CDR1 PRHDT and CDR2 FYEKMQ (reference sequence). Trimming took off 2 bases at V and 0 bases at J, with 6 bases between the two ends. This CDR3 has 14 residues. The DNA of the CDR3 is TGTGCCAGCAGCTTACTAGCGAGCACAGATACGCAGTATTTT. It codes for CASSLLASTDTQYF.

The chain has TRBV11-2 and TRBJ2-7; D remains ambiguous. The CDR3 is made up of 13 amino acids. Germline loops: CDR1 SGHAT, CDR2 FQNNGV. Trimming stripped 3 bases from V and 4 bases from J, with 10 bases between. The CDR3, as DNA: TGTGCCAGCAGCTTCCGCGCGGTTTACGAGCAGTACTTC. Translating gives CASSFRAVYEQYF.

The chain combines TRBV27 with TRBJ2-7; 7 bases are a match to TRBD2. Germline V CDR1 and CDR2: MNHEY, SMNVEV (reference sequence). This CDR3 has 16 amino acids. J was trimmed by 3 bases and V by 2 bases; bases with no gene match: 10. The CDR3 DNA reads TGTGCCAGCAGTTTAAGCCCCGGGACTAACCTCTACGAGCAGTACTTC. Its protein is CASSLSPGTNLYEQYF.

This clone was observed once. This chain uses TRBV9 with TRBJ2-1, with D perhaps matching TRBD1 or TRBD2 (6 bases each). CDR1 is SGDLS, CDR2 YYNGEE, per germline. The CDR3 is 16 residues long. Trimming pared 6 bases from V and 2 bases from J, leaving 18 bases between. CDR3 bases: TGTGCCAGCAATAAGGGGGGAGCGGCGACCTACAATGAGCAGTTCTTC. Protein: CASNKGGAATYNEQFF.

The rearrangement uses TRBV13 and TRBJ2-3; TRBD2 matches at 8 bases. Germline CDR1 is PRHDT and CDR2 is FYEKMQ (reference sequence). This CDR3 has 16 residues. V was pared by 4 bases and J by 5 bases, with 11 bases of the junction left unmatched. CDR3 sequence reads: CASSYLTAGGKDTQYF. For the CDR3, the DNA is TGTGCCAGCAGCTACCTGACTGCGGGGGGAAAAGATACGCAGTATTTT.